This TCR beta chain was sequenced for a study of blood T cell repertoires in COVID-19. Across the study: Nucleic acid was either cDNA or gDNA, and it came from T cells, B-cell-depleted T cells, or PBMCs.

In the original processing: Counts of nucleated cells, estimated from reference gene primer amplification, were obtained. Sequenced by immunoSEQ multiplex PCR; TCRdb stores in-frame clones only, minus some. V, J and clone size are taken as reported in that table, and D and trimming were inferred from the DNA itself. This table holds fewer than 100,000 clones, about nine tenths found once. Germline lookup yields CDR1 SGHRS and CDR2 YFSETQ. The CDR3 runs 15 residues. Between the trimmed V and J ends, which lost 0 bases and 2 bases, there was a span of 9 bases. Source material: peripheral blood. The source is a woman aged 45 to 65 in a cohort sampled during active COVID-19. V is TRBV5-1 and J is TRBJ2-1; possibly TRBD2 for D (6 bases). In DNA, the CDR3 is TGCGCCAGCAGCTTGGGGGGGGTCACCTACAATGAGCAGTTCTTC. It yields the protein CASSLGGVTYNEQFF.